This note documents a single T cell receptor beta chain sequence. These data belong to a study of T-cell reconstitution after alpha-beta-depleted transplantation in children. V lost 3 bases and J lost 6; bases outside the gene matches: 7. The CDR3 runs to 17 residues. Unique molecular identifiers were used to barcode this TCRbeta library. Each CDR3 protein is one row after TCRdb ran MiXCR on the PCR reads. The table records 500,000 to 750,000 distinct CDR3 sequences, 13% of them present only once. The V call is TRBV12-3 or TRBV12-4, the J call TRBJ2-4; 14 positions agree with TRBD2. The TCR sequence derives from a male patient younger than 18 who had a stem cell transplant for acute myeloid leukemia, so the T cells may come from the graft donor. The material was PBMCs, mostly from graft donor cells, obtained 360 days after TCRalphabeta/CD19-depleted stem cell transplant. The CDR3 protein is CASSFSPGTSGRNIQYF. The CDR3 DNA reads TGTGCCAGCAGTTTCAGCCCCGGGACTAGCGGGAGAAACATTCAGTACTTC.